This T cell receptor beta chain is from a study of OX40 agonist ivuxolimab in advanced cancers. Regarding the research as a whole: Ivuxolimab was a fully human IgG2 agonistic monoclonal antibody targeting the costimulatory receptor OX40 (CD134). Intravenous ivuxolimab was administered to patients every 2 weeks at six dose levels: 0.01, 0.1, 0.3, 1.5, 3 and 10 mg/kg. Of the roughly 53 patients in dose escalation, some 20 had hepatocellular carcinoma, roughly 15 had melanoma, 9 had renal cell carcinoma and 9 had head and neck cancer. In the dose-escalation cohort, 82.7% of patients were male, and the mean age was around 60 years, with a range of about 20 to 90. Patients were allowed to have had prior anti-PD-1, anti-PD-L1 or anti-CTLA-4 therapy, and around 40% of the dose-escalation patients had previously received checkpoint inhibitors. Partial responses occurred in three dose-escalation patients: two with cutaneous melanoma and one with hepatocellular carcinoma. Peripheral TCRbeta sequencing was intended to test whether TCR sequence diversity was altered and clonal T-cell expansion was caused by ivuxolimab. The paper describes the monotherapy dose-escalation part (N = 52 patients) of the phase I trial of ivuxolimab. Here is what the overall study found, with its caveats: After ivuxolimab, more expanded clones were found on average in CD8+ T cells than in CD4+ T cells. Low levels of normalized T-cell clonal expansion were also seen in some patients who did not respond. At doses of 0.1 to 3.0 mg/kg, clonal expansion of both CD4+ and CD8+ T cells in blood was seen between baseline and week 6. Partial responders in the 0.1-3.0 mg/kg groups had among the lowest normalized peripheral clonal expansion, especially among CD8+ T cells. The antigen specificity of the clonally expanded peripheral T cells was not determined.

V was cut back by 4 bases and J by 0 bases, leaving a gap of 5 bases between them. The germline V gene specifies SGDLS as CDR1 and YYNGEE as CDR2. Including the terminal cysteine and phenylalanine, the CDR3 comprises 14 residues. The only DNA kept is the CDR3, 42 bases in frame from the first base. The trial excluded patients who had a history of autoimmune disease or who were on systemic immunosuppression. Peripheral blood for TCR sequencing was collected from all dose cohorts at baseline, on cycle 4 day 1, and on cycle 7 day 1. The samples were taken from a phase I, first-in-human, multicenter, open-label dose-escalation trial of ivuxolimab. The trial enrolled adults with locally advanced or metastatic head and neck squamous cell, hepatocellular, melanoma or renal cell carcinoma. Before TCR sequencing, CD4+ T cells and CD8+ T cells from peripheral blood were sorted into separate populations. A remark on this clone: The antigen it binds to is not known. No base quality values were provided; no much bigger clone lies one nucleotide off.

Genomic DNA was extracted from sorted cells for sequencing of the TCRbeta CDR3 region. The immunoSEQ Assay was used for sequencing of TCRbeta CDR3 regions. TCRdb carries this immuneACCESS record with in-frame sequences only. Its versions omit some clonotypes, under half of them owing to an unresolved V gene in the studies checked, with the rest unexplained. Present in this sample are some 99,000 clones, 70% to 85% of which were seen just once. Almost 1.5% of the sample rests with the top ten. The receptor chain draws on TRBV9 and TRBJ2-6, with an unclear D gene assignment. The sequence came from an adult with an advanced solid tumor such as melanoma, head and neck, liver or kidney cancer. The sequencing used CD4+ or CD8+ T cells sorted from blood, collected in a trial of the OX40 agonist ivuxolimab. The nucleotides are TGTGCCAGCAGCTCGGACTCTGGGGCCAACGTCCTGACTTTC. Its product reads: CASSSDSGANVLTF. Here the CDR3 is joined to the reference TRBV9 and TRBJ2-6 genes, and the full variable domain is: DSGVTQTPKHLITATGQRVTLRCSPRSGDLSVYWYQQSLDQGLQFLIQYYNGEERAKGNILERFSAQQFPDLHSELNLSSLELGDSALYFCASSSDSGANVLTFGAGSRLTVL.